This TCR beta chain was profiled in a study of blood T cell repertoires in COVID-19. Study-level background: Sites in the United States, Italy and Spain provided acute and convalescent COVID-19 samples.

Original methodology: Researchers report that nucleated cell counts were estimated from reference gene primer amplification. Sequencing used immunoSEQ multiplex PCR; TCRdb keeps in-frame clones, though not all of them. The V and J calls and clone size come from that table; D and trimming were worked out from the DNA. The sample records about 280,000 clones, approximately 83% being singletons. V was shortened by 3 bases and J by 5 bases, with 17 bases between the two germline ends. Germline V lookup: CDR1 KGHDR, CDR2 SFDVKD. The CDR3 contains 16 residues. The sequence came from a human donor in a cohort sampled during active COVID-19. The chain links TRBV24-1 to TRBJ2-3, with D possibly matching TRBD2 (6 bases). The material sequenced was peripheral blood. The CDR3 protein is CATSDATRLIEDTQYF. The CDR3 coding sequence is TGTGCCACCAGTGATGCGACTAGGTTGATTGAAGATACGCAGTATTTT.